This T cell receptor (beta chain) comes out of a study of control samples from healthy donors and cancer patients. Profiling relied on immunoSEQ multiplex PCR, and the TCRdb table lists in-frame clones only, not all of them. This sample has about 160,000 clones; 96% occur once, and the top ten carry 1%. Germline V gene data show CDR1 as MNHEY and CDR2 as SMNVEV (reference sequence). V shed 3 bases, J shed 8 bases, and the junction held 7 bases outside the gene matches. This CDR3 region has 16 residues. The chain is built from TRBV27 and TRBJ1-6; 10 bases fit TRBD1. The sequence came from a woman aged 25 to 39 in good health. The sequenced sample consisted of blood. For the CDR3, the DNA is TGTGCCAGCAGTTTGTACCGGGACAGGGGCGATTCACCCCTCCACTTT. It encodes CASSLYRDRGDSPLHF.